This TCR beta chain was identified during a study of T cells in localized non-small cell lung cancer. In the case of this clone: Its antigen is not identified.

Sequenced by immunoSEQ multiplex PCR; TCRdb stores in-frame clones only, minus some. Found here are about 59,000 clones, approximately 90% of them singletons; the top ten hold 20% to 25%. Study observations and caveats: There was an association of higher blood T cell density with longer overall survival. Researchers found a median approximately 55 of the top 100 tumor clones in adjacent lung.

This clonotype was obtained from a man aged 35-75 years with stage I squamous cell lung carcinoma. Material: peripheral blood, obtained before any cancer treatment.

This chain's CDR3 is CASSPTGPGRGNTEAFF. In nucleotides, the CDR3 is TGTGCCAGCTCACCGACAGGGCCGGGCCGGGGAAACACTGAAGCTTTCTTT. The rearrangement joins TRBV18 to TRBJ1-1; 7 nucleotides match TRBD1. The germline gives CDR1 KGHSH, CDR2 LQKENI. The CDR3 sequence is 17 residues long. V was pared by 3 bases and J by 2 bases, with 12 bases of the junction left unmatched.